A single sample is the source of the 8 T cell receptor beta chains below, sequenced in a study of T cell repertoires in cytomegalovirus infection. The antigens of these receptors remain unknown. TCRdb reprocessed the reads via MiXCR and lists one record per CDR3 protein. The repertoire consists of about 770,000 distinct CDR3 sequences, with roughly 29% occurring once and the leading ten covering around 13%. The source material was cultured CD8+ T cells from PBMCs, sampled from culture after CMV antigen stimulation. The source of these receptors is a human donor in good health (CMV status not recorded). Some clones in this sample may be carry-over from other donors' samples.

The chain uses TRBV4-3 and TRBJ2-7, with TRBD1 identical over 7 bases. Germline trimming cut 0 bases from V and 1 base from J; bases unmatched to any gene: 3. This CDR3 region has 15 residues. Germline V gene data show CDR1 as LGHNA and CDR2 as YSLEER. CDR3 DNA: TGCGCCAGCAGCCAAGAGTGGGACAGTTCCTACGAGCAGTACGTC. This translates into CASSQEWDSSYEQYV.

In nucleotides, the CDR3 is TGTGCCAGCAGCGAAGGAAGACTAGCGGGGGCCAGGGAGCAGTACGTC. Translated: CASSEGRLAGAREQYV. The genes are TRBV6-2 or TRBV6-3 and TRBJ2-7; 12 bases map to TRBD2. The CDR3 runs to 16 residues. The germline CDR1 and CDR2 sequences are MNHEY and SVGEGT. V shed 6 bases and J 7 bases; nucleotides not matched to a gene: 13.

This CDR3 reads CASSHEQGGKETQYF. CDR3 sequence (DNA): TGTGCCAGCAGCCATGAACAGGGGGGAAAAGAGACCCAGTACTTC. The rearrangement links TRBV7-3 to TRBJ2-5, with 8 bases fitting TRBD1. V dropped 5 bases and J dropped 3; count of bases not matched to a gene: 8. The germline CDR1 and CDR2 sequences are SGHTA and FQGTGA. This CDR3 has 15 amino acids.

This chain connects TRBV6-5 to TRBJ2-7, with D possibly being TRBD1 (5 bases). Trimming shortened V by 2 bases and J by 2 bases, and 10 bases separated the two germline ends. CDR3 length: 14 residues. Germline CDR1 MNHEY, CDR2 SVGAGI. The CDR3 here is CASSYDTGAYEQYF. Written as DNA, the CDR3 is TGTGCCAGCAGTTACGACACAGGAGCCTACGAGCAGTACTTC.

This chain joins TRBV12-3 or TRBV12-4 and TRBJ2-7, with TRBD2 as a possible D gene (5 bases). This CDR3 spans 13 amino acids. Deletions cut 6 bases from V and 4 bases from J, with 13 bases between. The CDR3 loop reads CASSQPGGYEQYF. In DNA, the CDR3 is TGTGCCAGCAGCCAACCCGGAGGTTACGAGCAGTACTTC.

V and J are TRBV6-8 and TRBJ2-5; D gene unclear. With 2 bases removed from V and 1 base from J, the gap between germline ends came to 11 bases. Germline V lookup: CDR1 MNHGY, CDR2 SAAAGT. The CDR3 contains 15 residues. CDR3 in DNA: TGTGCCAGCAGTTACCTTGGGCGGCCCCAAGAGACCCAGTACTTC. This codes for CASSYLGRPQETQYF.

V gene TRBV7-9 combines with J gene TRBJ2-1, with unresolved D. The ends were cut back, 5 bases at V and 8 bases at J, with 10 bases in the middle. The CDR3 length is 12 residues. CDR1 is SEHNR and CDR2 is FQNEAQ in the germline V gene (reference sequence). CDR3 sequence: CASSDKAYEQFF. CDR3 bases: TGTGCCAGCAGCGATAAGGCGTATGAGCAGTTCTTC.

The table lists this clonotype with many counts. The V and J genes are TRBV7-2 and TRBJ1-1; D ambiguous. Germline V gene lookup returns CDR1 SGHTA and CDR2 FQGNSA. The V end was cut by 0 bases, the J end by 7 bases, with 9 bases between. This CDR3 has 13 amino acids. CDR3 nucleotide sequence: TGTGCCAGCAGCTTAGCGCTGCGCCTTGAAGCTTTCTTT. As protein: CASSLALRLEAFF.